A selection of T cell receptor beta chains follows, all from one sample in a study of T-cell reconstitution after alpha-beta-depleted transplantation in children. TCRdb passed the PCR reads through MiXCR, listing each CDR3 protein once. Among roughly 420,000 distinct CDR3 sequences listed, about a sixth were seen once. This sample comprised PBMCs, mostly from graft donor cells, obtained 360 days after TCRalphabeta/CD19-depleted stem cell transplant. These receptor sequences come from a boy in the first two years of life who had a stem cell transplant for Wiskott-Aldrich syndrome, so the T cells may come from the graft donor. Both conserved end residues are part of each CDR3. Each record gives: J gene, clone size, V gene, D gene, CDR3 protein, CDR3 DNA. The D gene is left open where the match is weak. Rows may omit the clone size; those that give it use once, few, many or a size class.

TRBJ2-1	few	TRBV27	-	CASSRGTYNEQFF	TGTGCCAGCAGCAGGGGCACCTACAATGAGCAGTTCTTC
TRBJ2-7	few	TRBV4-3	TRBD2	CASTNEPGLKKYEQYF	TGCGCCAGCACCAATGAGCCGGGACTAAAAAAATACGAGCAGTACTTC
TRBJ2-7	few	TRBV11-2	-	CTSSLDLSRGYEQYF	TGTACCAGCAGCTTAGATCTTAGCCGGGGCTACGAGCAGTACTTC
TRBJ2-6	-	TRBV11-1	TRBD2	CASSFPGLAVSGANVLTF	TGTGCCAGCAGCTTCCCGGGACTAGCGGTCTCTGGGGCCAACGTCCTGACTTTC
TRBJ2-6	-	TRBV7-8	TRBD1	CASSLPGQTNSGANVLTF	TGTGCCAGCAGCTTACCGGGACAGACCAACTCTGGGGCCAACGTCCTGACTTTC
TRBJ2-1	few	TRBV24-1	TRBD2	CATSDPRGSGRYNEQFF	TGTGCCACCAGTGATCCCCGGGGTAGCGGGAGATACAATGAGCAGTTCTTC
TRBJ2-6	-	TRBV7-6	-	CASSPRSGRWANVLTF	TGTGCCAGCAGCCCCCGCTCTGGGAGGTGGGCCAACGTCCTGACTTTC
TRBJ2-7	-	TRBV7-2	-	CASSLTGLRGEQYF	TGTGCCAGCAGCTTAACGGGACTCCGTGGGGAGCAGTACTTC
TRBJ2-5	many	TRBV5-1	-	CASSLVGQGETQYF	TGCGCCAGCAGCTTGGTAGGGCAAGGAGAGACCCAGTACTTC
TRBJ1-1	-	TRBV11-2	-	CASSYKPGRNTEAFF	TGTGCCAGCAGCTATAAACCGGGACGGAACACTGAAGCTTTCTTT